This note documents a single T cell receptor (beta chain) sequence. The clone's antigen remains unknown. This CDR3 fails to terminate in the conserved phenylalanine or tryptophan, so it likely reflects a read error. No patient had a history of other malignancies or prior chemotherapy or radiotherapy, and all had node-negative disease on CT and PET/CT. At each of two time points, about 6.3 milliliters of peripheral venous blood were collected in EDTA tubes. PBMCs were isolated by Ficoll-Paque Plus density-gradient centrifugation. Right after collection, samples were placed at -80 degrees C and kept there until analysis. The data are from a study of prognosis after radiotherapy for stage I lung cancer (dated by TCRdb to the early 2020s). A note on the overall study: Between April 2018 and early 2019, some 18 stage I NSCLC patients were enrolled in Nanjing, China. The cohort included approximately 13 men and about 6 women, with a median age of almost 75 years and a range of about 53 to 85 years. A total of approximately 38 blood samples from approximately 19 patients were sequenced, with one sample obtained before and one obtained after SBRT for each patient. Peripheral blood TCR beta repertoires were profiled in stage I NSCLC patients before and after stereotactic body radiotherapy, and the repertoires were related to distant failure. In every patient, SBRT was given without any concurrent therapy. In about 14 patients the disease was a newly diagnosed primary stage I lung tumor, whereas about 5 had oligometastatic NSCLC following surgical resection of the primary tumor. All patients were regarded as medically inoperable, because of comorbidities in more than ten patients and refusal of surgery in roughly seven patients. Using image-guided IMRT or VMAT, SBRT was delivered in 3 to 5 fractions at a biologically effective dose of at least 100 Gy. Distant metastases were developed by four of the 19 patients after SBRT, at a median of roughly 7 months, whereas no significant progression was observed in the other 15 patients. On tumor histology, roughly 11 patients had adenocarcinoma and about seven had squamous cell carcinoma. Broader findings and caveats from the paper: After SBRT, the number of unique TCR clones decreased (median about 10,000 before versus 6,000 to 7,500 after; Wilcoxon paired P=0.011). Tumor specificity of expanded TCR clones was not determined. Post-SBRT Shannon entropy and its change from baseline were lower in patients who developed distant metastases; baseline Shannon entropy was not associated with metastases. TRBV and TRBJ usage frequencies reportedly varied with metastasis status, involving two V genes at baseline and roughly 9 V and two J genes after SBRT. None of the reported P values were adjusted for multiple comparisons. The study was limited by its small cohort and short follow-up, and the findings require independent validation.

Two rounds of multiplex PCR on genomic DNA were used to amplify the TCR beta CDR3 region. In the first PCR round, primers specific to each TRBV and TRBJ gene were used, and the primer sequences were filed in Chinese patent CN105087789A. The second PCR round used universal primers. The Roche High Pure PCR Template Preparation Kit was used to extract genomic DNA from frozen PBMCs. Libraries were sequenced paired-end with 151 bp reads on an Illumina HiSeq 3000. Per the original workflow: CutAdapt was used to discard raw reads that did not contain the multiplex PCR primer sequences. High-quality paired reads were merged into contigs with PEAR. TRB V, D and J gene segments were assigned to each contig with MiXCR by alignment to reference sequences. To remove sequencing errors, CDR3 sequences were clustered according to base quality and sequence similarity. Shannon entropy normalized by the natural log of productive TCR sequence number was used as the measure of diversity. One minus Shannon entropy divided by the natural log of the number of unique clonotypes was used as the definition of clonality. Progression-free survival cut-offs for repertoire metrics were chosen using the Youden index of ROC curves, with analyses run in R 3.5.3. TCRdb reprocessed the public reads (quality trimming at Q25 with fastp, clone calling with MiXCR) and kept in-frame beta chains. Every distinct CDR3 protein forms one entry, paired with its most common genes and DNA. Clone size and V and J calls follow TCRdb, not the original study. For this sample there are 30,000 to 40,000 distinct CDR3 sequences; 34% appear just once. Over 15% of the sample comes from the top ten.

The CDR3 is 14 amino acids in total, end residues counted. This entry keeps only the CDR3 DNA: 42 bases, framed from base 1. As encoded in the germline V gene (reference sequence), CDR1 is LNHDA while CDR2 is SQIVND. Trimming costs V 5 bases and J 6 bases, and their ends lie 17 bases apart. This receptor chain uses TRBV19 and TRBJ2-7; possibly the D gene is TRBD2, per 5 matching bases. The sequencing here drew on PBMCs, taken before or after stereotactic body radiation therapy (not recorded which). This sequence was found in a donor older than 45 with non-small cell lung cancer. The DNA sequence reads TGTGCCAGTAGTGCGCTAGCTGGAGGCGGCGAGCAGTACCTC. Its protein reads: CASSALAGGGEQYL.